This entry lists 15 T cell receptor beta chains sequenced from one sample in a study of T cell responses to AZD1222 COVID-19 vaccine. Data came from immunoSEQ multiplex PCR; TCRdb stores just in-frame clones and leaves some out. The table includes 100,000 to 150,000 clones, 80% to 90% detected once. This sample comprised peripheral blood, obtained on day 0 of AZD1222 vaccination. The receptors here all came from an adult in good health.

This clone showed up just a few times. V is TRBV29-1 and J is TRBJ1-5; 9 positions agree with TRBD1. The CDR3 has 13 amino acids. Per germline, CDR1 SQVTM and CDR2 ANQGSEA. V was clipped by 6 bases and J by 3 bases; unmatched bases: 3. Here the CDR3 DNA reads TGCAGCGTCAGACAGGGGGACAATCAGCCCCAGCATTTT. Protein sequence: CSVRQGDNQPQHF.

V and J are TRBV30 and TRBJ2-1; D remains ambiguous. Germline CDR1 GTSNPN, CDR2 SVGIG (reference sequence). The CDR3 contains 12 residues. The V end lost 4 bases, the J end lost 3 bases, and 7 bases lay between the germline ends. The CDR3 DNA is TGTGCCTGGAAAGGGCGCTACAATGAGCAGTTCTTC. It is translated as CAWKGRYNEQFF.

V and J are TRBV5-1 and TRBJ1-6, with D perhaps TRBD1 (5 bases). The V end lost 0 bases, the J end lost 7 bases, and 11 bases lay between the germline ends. CDR3 length: 15 amino acids. Germline V gene lookup returns CDR1 SGHRS and CDR2 YFSETQ. The CDR3 DNA sequence: TGCGCCAGCAGCTTGGGGAGAGGGGCGAATTCACCCCTCCACTTT. Encoded protein: CASSLGRGANSPLHF. Based on the CDR3 plus reference TRBV5-1 and TRBJ1-6, the full variable domain is KAGVTQTPRYLIKTRGQQVTLSCSPISGHRSVSWYQQTPGQGLQFLFEYFSETQRNKGNFPGRFSGRQFSNSRSEMNVSTLELGDSALYLCASSLGRGANSPLHFGNGTRLTVT.

This rearrangement joins TRBV2 to TRBJ1-4, with 7 bases that match TRBD1. With V trimmed by 5 bases and J by 7 bases, 7 bases remained unmatched. The CDR3 length is 14 residues. CDR1 SNHLY and CDR2 FYNNEI come from the germline V gene. The CDR3 sequence is CASSRQGGGEKLFF. The CDR3 DNA reads as TGTGCCAGCAGTCGACAGGGCGGGGGTGAAAAACTGTTTTTT.

The gene calls are TRBV5-6 and TRBJ1-2; tentative D call: TRBD1 (6 bases). Deletions cut 4 bases from V and 4 bases from J, with 17 bases between. Per the germline V gene, CDR1 is SGHDT and CDR2 is YYEEEE. CDR3 length: 15 amino acids. The CDR3 DNA is TGTGCCAGCAGCCCTGGACAGTCAAGTCGCTATGGCTACACCTTC. Translating it yields CASSPGQSSRYGYTF.

This clone appeared a few times. This sequence joins TRBV11-2 and TRBJ1-4; 8 bases map to TRBD1. With 5 bases clipped from V and 17 bases from J, the junction kept 10 bases outside the gene matches. The length of the CDR3 is 12 residues. CDR1 SGHAT and CDR2 FQNNGV come from the germline V gene. The chain's CDR3 is CASSQYGQGTFF. CDR3 sequence (DNA): TGTGCCAGCAGCCAATATGGACAGGGAACTTTTTTT.

This chain joins TRBV30 and TRBJ2-3; D may be TRBD1 (6 bases). V lost 2 bases, J lost 3 bases, and 15 bases lay in between. The CDR3 runs 15 residues. From germline, CDR1 is GTSNPN and CDR2 SVGIG (reference sequence). The CDR3 DNA reads as TGTGCCTGGAGTCTGGGGGACACCGGGACAGATACGCAGTATTTT. Its translation is CAWSLGDTGTDTQYF.

This clone has only a few counts. The chain joins TRBV27 to TRBJ1-5, with D perhaps matching TRBD1 (5 bases). Trimming left V 4 bases short and J 10 bases short, with 17 bases between. The length of the CDR3 is 14 residues. CDR1 is MNHEY, CDR2 SMNVEV, per germline (reference sequence). The CDR3 DNA sequence: TGTGCCAGCAGTTCTCGGGGCGAACGGGGCCCCCAGCATTTT. Its translation: CASSSRGERGPQHF.

CDR3 amino acids: CASSLADSGDTQYF. CDR3 DNA sequence: TGCGCCAGCAGCTTGGCAGACTCCGGGGATACGCAGTATTTT. The chain has TRBV5-1 and TRBJ2-3; D uncertain. This CDR3 is 14 amino acids long. CDR1 and CDR2 from the germline V gene are SGHRS and YFSETQ. Trimming took off 0 bases at V and 6 bases at J, with 11 bases between the two ends. The whole variable domain, filled in from reference TRBV5-1 and TRBJ2-3, reads KAGVTQTPRYLIKTRGQQVTLSCSPISGHRSVSWYQQTPGQGLQFLFEYFSETQRNKGNFPGRFSGRQFSNSRSEMNVSTLELGDSALYLCASSLADSGDTQYFGPGTRLTVL.

The V gene is TRBV5-1, the J gene TRBJ1-3; D remains ambiguous. The CDR3 is made up of 13 amino acids. Trimming stripped 0 bases from V and 4 bases from J, with 5 bases between. CDR1 and CDR2 from the germline V gene are SGHRS and YFSETQ. DNA of the CDR3: TGCGCCAGCAGCTTGGAAGTCGGAAACACCATATATTTT. Its translation: CASSLEVGNTIYF.

The chain is built from TRBV5-1 and TRBJ2-3, with 8 bases that match TRBD1. The J segment lost 0 bases and the V segment lost 4 bases, leaving 4 bases of the junction unmatched. From germline, CDR1 is SGHRS and CDR2 YFSETQ. This CDR3 is built from 15 residues. The CDR3 coding sequence is TGCGCCAGCAGCATAGGACAGGGTAGCACAGATACGCAGTATTTT. This encodes CASSIGQGSTDTQYF. The whole variable domain, filled in from reference TRBV5-1 and TRBJ2-3, reads KAGVTQTPRYLIKTRGQQVTLSCSPISGHRSVSWYQQTPGQGLQFLFEYFSETQRNKGNFPGRFSGRQFSNSRSEMNVSTLELGDSALYLCASSIGQGSTDTQYFGPGTRLTVL.

DNA of the CDR3: TGTGCCAGCAGCTTGGAAGGGCAGCCCCAGCATTTT. As protein: CASSLEGQPQHF. The rearrangement joins TRBV5-6 to TRBJ1-5; unclear D gene. V was cut by 0 bases and J by 7 bases, with 5 bases left in between. Germline V gives CDR1 SGHDT, CDR2 YYEEEE. The CDR3 has 12 residues. The complete variable domain, with remaining parts taken from reference TRBV5-6 and TRBJ1-5, reads DAGVTQSPTHLIKTRGQQVTLRCSPKSGHDTVSWYQQALGQGPQFIFQYYEEEERQRGNFPDRFSGHQFPNYSSELNVNALLLGDSALYLCASSLEGQPQHFGDGTRLSIL.

V and J are TRBV7-6 and TRBJ2-3; TRBD1 might be the D (5 bases). Trimming took 5 bases from V and 12 from J, leaving 18 bases between them. The CDR3 length is 13 residues. In germline, CDR1 is SGHVS, CDR2 FNYEAQ. CDR3 residues: CASSNPGQFLQYF. For the CDR3, the DNA is TGTGCCAGCAGCAACCCAGGGCAGTTCCTACAGTATTTT.

The gene calls are TRBV9 and TRBJ2-3; 7 nucleotides align to TRBD2. The CDR3 extends over 16 amino acids. The junction had 14 bases not matched to a gene; V was cut back by 4 bases and J by 6 bases. CDR1 is SGDLS and CDR2 is YYNGEE in the germline V gene. CDR3 amino acids: CASSPPKLAVSDTQYF. The CDR3 nucleotides are TGTGCCAGCAGCCCCCCCAAGCTAGCGGTATCCGATACGCAGTATTTT.

This clone was found a few times. This sequence joins TRBV27 and TRBJ1-1, with 11 bases matching TRBD1. CDR1 and CDR2 (germline): MNHEY, SMNVEV (reference sequence). V was pared by 5 bases and J by 12 bases, with 8 bases of the junction left unmatched. The CDR3 is 13 residues long. CDR3 protein: CASSLLGQGATFF. Here the CDR3 DNA reads TGTGCCAGCAGTCTCCTAGGACAGGGGGCAACTTTCTTT.